The clone carrying this TCR beta chain was counted many times. Its antigen is unidentified. Germline values: CDR1 SGHRS, CDR2 YFSETQ. CDR3 size: 15 residues. V dropped 4 bases and J dropped 4; count of bases not matched to a gene: 7. This entry belongs to a study of T cells after yellow fever vaccination. Study at large: SMART-Seq v4 Ultra Low Input prepared libraries from low-cell fractions.

Findings of the study overall: The presence of abundant clonotypes contaminating from the bulk population was possible in FACS-sorted repertoires. Reappearance after the booster was seen for most primary-vaccination clones, at more than 95% CD4 and 70% to 90% CD8.

Generation of TCR cDNA used 5'RACE template switching (which added a universal primer site and UMIs). From the 5' RACE reads, TCRdb called clonotypes with MiXCR, one entry per CDR3 protein. This repertoire shows 140,000 to 150,000 distinct CDR3 sequences, about 7% found once; its top ten account for approximately 0.64%. The sequencing here drew on CD4+ T cells sorted from PBMCs, taken 10 days after the yellow fever booster vaccination. This sequence originates from a man aged 25-40 years who received the YFV17D yellow fever vaccine. The V call is TRBV5-1, the J call TRBJ2-3; TRBD2 aligns across 9 bases. The CDR3, as DNA: TGCGCCAGCAGCCTTAGCGGGAGTGGGGCAGATACGCAGTATTTT. As protein: CASSLSGSGADTQYF.